This TCR beta chain emerged from a study of CD8+ T cells in alopecia areata. Once RNA had been extracted, it was reverse transcribed into cDNA to act as the sequencing template. Sequencing used immunoSEQ multiplex PCR; TCRdb keeps in-frame clones, though not all of them. The sample carries about 200,000 clones, 58% recorded once. Described treatment: oral pan-JAK inhibitor, 5-10 mg twice daily. Samples from alopecia areata patients were lesional scalp punch biopsies and peripheral blood. This clone showed up just a few times. There are 16 residues in the CDR3. Germline CDR1 reads SGHVS; CDR2 reads FQNEAQ. J was trimmed by 4 bases and V by 1 base; bases with no gene match: 5.

This sample comprised CD4+ T cells sorted from blood, obtained at week 24, from a patient treated with tofacitinib. This TCR derives from a human donor with alopecia areata. The gene calls are TRBV7-8 and TRBJ2-7, with TRBD1 identical over 12 bases. CDR3 bases: TGTGCCAGCAGCTTAGTAGGGACAGGGGGCGGGTACGAGCAGTACTTC. It yields the protein CASSLVGTGGGYEQYF.